This record looks at one T cell receptor (beta chain) sequence and its context. Its antigen remains undetermined. Base qualities were left out, and no much larger clone turns up one base away. These data are taken from a study of blood T cell repertoires in COVID-19 (dated by TCRdb to 2020 to 2021). The study in broad terms: Samples covering the acute and convalescent phases of COVID-19 were provided by collaborators in the United States, Italy and Spain. The dataset comprised deeply sampled blood TCRbeta repertoires from subjects exposed to, actively infected with, or recovered from COVID-19. The repertoires were made available in a free public database intended to serve as a resource for research on the immune response to SARS-CoV-2. The sample metadata nearly always contained a de-identified subject ID, COVID-19 status, age in years and sex. Samples were obtained from the ongoing ImmuneRACE study (first 160 participants) and from about 1,300 subjects provided by 6 global collaborators. Where available, HLA class I and class II types were taken from metadata supplied by the sample provider and were not determined by assay-based typing. The prospective study material was composed of cDNA or gDNA derived from T cells, B-cell-depleted T cells, or PBMCs.

Whole blood was collected in K2EDTA tubes by collaborating institutions according to the institutions' own protocols. Collaborator samples were shipped for TCRbeta analysis as frozen whole blood, isolated PBMCs, or DNA extracted from either sample type. The immunoSEQ Assay, a bias-controlled multiplex PCR, was used to amplify TCRbeta CDR3 regions from genomic DNA. On the study's bioinformatics: Within the assay, amplification of reference gene primers was used to estimate how many nucleated cells each sample contained. To quantify the absolute abundance of each unique TCRbeta CDR3 rearrangement, sequence reads were collapsed and filtered. For each sample, productive Simpson clonality was calculated as the square root of Simpson's diversity index over productive rearrangements. Drawn from immuneACCESS, this table holds only the in-frame rearrangements with V and J called that TCRdb kept. Clones are partly lost; checked studies trace under half to an unresolved V gene and leave the rest unexplained. Clone size and the V and J calls come from that table; the DNA yielded D and trimming. The sample contains tens of thousands of clones, about 75% of them found a single time. The ten largest make up under 35% of the sample.

What the work shows at the level of the full study, not this receptor alone: The amount of clinical and demographic metadata varied by source and participant and was provided uncurated.

The specimen sequenced was peripheral blood. The sequence came from a human donor in a cohort sampled during active COVID-19.

The bases read TGTGCCAGCAGTAGGACAGGGACGGGCAATCAGCCCCAGCATTTT. Its protein is CASSRTGTGNQPQHF. The chain joins TRBV2 to TRBJ1-5; 8 central nucleotides agree with TRBD1. The CDR3 covers 15 residues, taking in both the cysteine and the phenylalanine. Only CDR3 DNA remains: 45 bases, in frame from the first base. The germline V gene provides CDR1 SNHLY and CDR2 FYNNEI. The germline V and J ends show losses of 5 bases and 2 bases respectively, and no gene match explains 5 bases of the junction.